The clone carrying this T cell receptor (beta chain) was seen a handful of times. As yet, its antigen is unknown. This specimen belongs to a study of response to subunit inactivated influenza vaccine. Overall study findings and caveats: With each seasonal influenza vaccination, the authors suggested, few new T cells are recruited.

The CDR3 totals 14 residues. The germline gives CDR1 SGHRS, CDR2 YFSETQ. Trimming took 3 bases from V and 5 from J; bases not matched to a gene: 5. Each CDR3 protein is one row after TCRdb ran MiXCR on the RT-PCR reads. The sample yields around 520,000 distinct CDR3 sequences, about 12% seen once. The chain links TRBV5-1 to TRBJ2-7, with TRBD1 matching over 10 bases. This TCR was sampled from a man aged 45-65 years who received an inactivated influenza vaccine. The material was PBMCs from blood, obtained on the day of vaccination. In DNA form, the CDR3 reads TGCGCCAGCAGCTCGGGACAGGGGAGAGACGAGCAGTACTTC. This gives the protein CASSSGQGRDEQYF. Based on the CDR3 plus reference TRBV5-1 and TRBJ2-7, the full variable domain is KAGVTQTPRYLIKTRGQQVTLSCSPISGHRSVSWYQQTPGQGLQFLFEYFSETQRNKGNFPGRFSGRQFSNSRSEMNVSTLELGDSALYLCASSSGQGRDEQYFGPGTRLTVT.